The T cell receptor (beta chain) under discussion was sequenced for a study of T-cell reconstitution after alpha-beta-depleted transplantation in children. General study points: In some patients, recipient T cells and intrathymic progenitors surviving conditioning explained high day-60 diversity. T-cell counts and diversity at one year following transplant were attributed mainly to newly produced T cells. After transplant, at about two months, alpha-beta T cells were reportedly derived from several hundred expanded graft clones.

TCRbeta library preparation incorporated unique molecular identifiers. Each CDR3 protein is one row after TCRdb ran MiXCR on the PCR reads. The sample includes some 300,000 distinct CDR3 sequences, almost 8% of them seen just once. This clonotype was detected only a few times. What it binds is unknown. The CDR3 extends over 14 amino acids. Trimming stripped 4 bases from V and 9 bases from J, with 16 bases between. The germline V gene has CDR1 MNHEY and CDR2 SVGAGI. V gene TRBV6-5 combines with J gene TRBJ1-5, with D tentatively TRBD1 (5 bases). The sequencing here drew on peripheral blood, taken 360 days after TCRalphabeta/CD19-depleted stem cell transplant. The sequence was obtained from a female patient between 2 and 15 years old who had a stem cell transplant for Fanconi anemia, so the T cells may come from the graft donor. The CDR3 coding sequence is TGTGCCAGCAGTTTACGGGCAGGGTCCGGGCCCCAGCATTTT. Amino acid sequence: CASSLRAGSGPQHF.